The 27 T cell receptor beta chains in this list originate from one sample, sequenced in a study of CD8+CD57+ T cells in acquired aplastic anemia. The sequenced patients had an expansion of CD8+CD57+ cells seen by flow cytometry. Genomic DNA acted as the template from which TCR beta VDJ combination and CDR3 sequence profiling were carried out. TCRdb reanalysed the reads using MiXCR and keeps one entry per CDR3 protein. The sample includes 150,000 to 160,000 distinct CDR3 sequences, just over 50% seen only once; the top ten take 9.5% to 15%. Sequencing was performed on sorted CD4+, CD8+, or CD8+CD57+ T cells (not recorded which) from PBMCs. The receptors were sampled from a human donor with aplastic anemia.

This clonotype was seen repeatedly, ten times or more. The chain couples TRBV4-1 to TRBJ2-5; 7 bases agree with TRBD2. Looked up from germline, CDR1 is MGHRA and CDR2 is YSYEKL. The CDR3 has 16 residues. J lost 3 bases, V lost 3 bases, and 10 bases had no gene match. The CDR3 is CASSHVRGDGEETQYF. In nucleotides, the CDR3 is TGCGCCAGCAGCCACGTACGGGGGGACGGGGAAGAGACCCAGTACTTC.

This clonotype was seen repeatedly, ten times or more. The chain has TRBV24-1 and TRBJ2-2, with 7 positions matching TRBD2. CDR3 length equals 16 residues. Trimming at V came to 4 bases and at J to 3 bases, leaving 7 bases not matched to a gene. Germline V lookup: CDR1 KGHDR, CDR2 SFDVKD. The CDR3 DNA is TGTGCCACCAGTGACCACCAGGGAGGGGACACCGGGGAGCTGTTTTTT. Translating it yields CATSDHQGGDTGELFF.

The chain is built from TRBV12-3 or TRBV12-4 and TRBJ2-1; tentative D call: TRBD1 (6 bases). Trimming took 3 bases from V and 3 from J, leaving 12 bases between them. The CDR3 sequence is 15 residues long. The CDR3 DNA sequence: TGTGCCAGCAGTTTGGGGCAGGGGCTCTACAATGAGCAGTTCTTC. Translated: CASSLGQGLYNEQFF.

The chain combines TRBV2 with TRBJ1-1; TRBD1 aligns across 7 bases. This CDR3 has 14 amino acids. In germline, CDR1 is SNHLY, CDR2 FYNNEI. Trimming at V came to 7 bases and at J to 0 bases, leaving 5 bases not matched to a gene. DNA for the CDR3: TGTGCCAGCACCCGGGACAGAATGAACACTGAAGCTTTCTTT. It specifies CASTRDRMNTEAFF.

The rearrangement joins TRBV15 to TRBJ1-6; TRBD1 is a possible D gene (6 bases). CDR3 length: 15 residues. Trimming left V 8 bases short and J 0 bases short, with 11 bases between. Germline CDR1 and CDR2: LNHNV and YYDKDF (reference sequence). The CDR3 loop reads CATSGQSSYNSPLHF. CDR3 DNA sequence: TGTGCCACCTCCGGACAGAGCTCCTATAATTCACCCCTCCACTTT.

V gene TRBV19 combines with J gene TRBJ2-5, with 8 positions matching TRBD1. CDR1 LNHDA and CDR2 SQIVND come from the germline V gene (reference sequence). This CDR3 has 14 amino acids. Losses at the gene ends were 5 bases for V and 5 bases for J; bases not matched to a gene: 7. The CDR3 sequence is CASSFGQGWETQYF. Written as DNA, the CDR3 is TGTGCCAGTAGTTTCGGACAGGGTTGGGAGACCCAGTACTTC.

In its sample, this clonotype was seen a few times. V is TRBV15 and J is TRBJ2-7; D gene unclear. Trimming removed 5 bases at V and 4 bases at J, with 6 bases between. Per germline, CDR1 LNHNV and CDR2 YYDKDF (reference sequence). The length of the CDR3 is 11 residues. In DNA form, the CDR3 reads TGTGCCACCAGCTCACGTTACGAGCAGTACTTC. This codes for CATSSRYEQYF.

V is TRBV7-9 and J is TRBJ1-2; weak D call: TRBD1 (5 bases). With 5 bases removed from V and 7 bases from J, the gap between germline ends came to 14 bases. This CDR3 spans 13 amino acids. Per the germline V gene, CDR1 is SEHNR and CDR2 is FQNEAQ (reference sequence). DNA of the CDR3: TGTGCCAGCAGCACATCACGGAGGGGTGGCTACACCTTC. It is translated as CASSTSRRGGYTF.

This clonotype was counted a few times. Written as DNA, the CDR3 is TGTGCCAGCAGACCACCGGGGCAGGGGTTACGTCAGCCCCAGCATTTT. Protein: CASRPPGQGLRQPQHF. This sequence joins TRBV6-1 and TRBJ1-5; TRBD1 might be the D (6 bases). The CDR3 loop spans 16 amino acids. CDR1 is MNHNS and CDR2 is SASEGT in the germline V gene. V was pared by 6 bases and J by 6 bases, with 21 bases between.

The chain recombines TRBV10-3 with TRBJ2-7, with 7 nucleotides matching TRBD2. CDR1 is ENHRY and CDR2 is SYGVKD in the germline V gene. Germline trimming cut 7 bases from V and 4 bases from J; bases unmatched to any gene: 7. This CDR3 is built from 13 residues. CDR3 coding DNA: TGTGCCATCATGGGGCTAGCGGCATACGAGCAGTACTTC. It encodes CAIMGLAAYEQYF.

This clonotype showed up just once. V and J are TRBV20-1 and TRBJ2-7, with 11 bases identical to TRBD2. The V and J ends lost 6 bases and 4 bases, in that order; junction bases with no gene match: 8. The CDR3 is 14 amino acids. The germline CDR1 and CDR2 sequences are DFQATT and SNEGSKA (reference sequence). The CDR3 region is CSAHFSGGAYEQYF. DNA for the CDR3: TGCAGTGCCCATTTTAGCGGGGGGGCGTACGAGCAGTACTTC.

The chain couples TRBV10-2 to TRBJ2-7; 9 nucleotides align to TRBD1. This CDR3 contains 15 residues. Germline values: CDR1 WSHSY, CDR2 SAAADI. The J segment lost 5 bases and the V segment lost 4 bases, leaving 9 bases of the junction unmatched. CDR3 in amino acids: CASSGLGTGSHEQYF. The CDR3 DNA sequence: TGCGCCAGCAGTGGGCTAGGGACAGGGTCCCACGAGCAGTACTTC.

The chain uses TRBV9 and TRBJ2-7; D not certain. The CDR3 extends over 13 amino acids. Per the germline V gene, CDR1 is SGDLS and CDR2 is YYNGEE. V was cut by 4 bases and J by 0 bases, with 8 bases left in between. The CDR3 loop is CASSPTSSYEQYF. CDR3 nucleotide sequence: TGTGCCAGCAGCCCAACGAGCTCCTACGAGCAGTACTTC.

This chain uses TRBV7-8 with TRBJ2-3; 7 bases match TRBD1. CDR1 and CDR2 from the germline V gene are SGHVS and FQNEAQ. Germline trimming cut 4 bases from V and 2 bases from J; bases unmatched to any gene: 9. The CDR3 length is 16 residues. The CDR3 loop is CASSSTRDSYTDTQYF. The DNA of the CDR3 is TGTGCCAGCAGCTCTACCCGGGACAGCTACACAGATACGCAGTATTTT.

The rearrangement joins TRBV7-2 to TRBJ1-6; D unclear. V shed 0 bases and J shed 11 bases, with 8 bases lying between them. The germline gives CDR1 SGHTA, CDR2 FQGNSA. The CDR3 loop spans 13 amino acids. CDR3 sequence reads: CASSLAQLAPLHF. Here the CDR3 DNA reads TGTGCCAGCAGCTTAGCCCAGCTTGCACCCCTCCACTTT. Full variable domain (outside the CDR3, taken from reference TRBV7-2 and TRBJ1-6): GAGVSQSPSNKVTEKGKDVELRCDPISGHTALYWYRQSLGQGLEFLIYFQGNSAPDKSGLPSDRFSAERTGGSVSTLTIQRTQQEDSAVYLCASSLAQLAPLHFGNGTRLTVT.

The chain carries TRBV7-8 and TRBJ1-4; D unresolved. Germline CDR1 reads SGHVS; CDR2 reads FQNEAQ. Trimming cost V 1 base and J 3 bases, with 3 bases left between them. This CDR3 has 13 amino acids. This CDR3 reads CASSLVSNEKLFF. The CDR3 coding sequence is TGTGCCAGCAGCTTAGTATCTAATGAAAAACTGTTTTTT.

To note about this clonotype: The CDR3 carries no conserved terminal phenylalanine or tryptophan, so it likely arises from a read error. This chain uses TRBV20-1 with TRBJ2-5, with D unresolved. Per the germline V gene, CDR1 is DFQATT and CDR2 is SNEGSKA (reference sequence). The CDR3 has 12 residues. Between the trimmed V and J ends, which lost 3 bases and 3 bases, there was a span of 8 bases. CDR3 sequence reads: CSASPDKETQYL. The CDR3 DNA reads as TGCAGTGCTAGCCCGGATAAAGAGACCCAGTACCTC.

This rearrangement joins TRBV10-3 to TRBJ1-5; TRBD1 aligns across 7 bases. With 4 bases clipped from V and 2 bases from J, the junction kept 5 bases outside the gene matches. The CDR3 loop spans 15 amino acids. CDR1 ENHRY and CDR2 SYGVKD come from the germline V gene. The CDR3 spells CAISGTGTGNQPQHF. The DNA for the CDR3 is TGTGCCATCAGTGGGACCGGGACAGGCAATCAGCCCCAGCATTTT.

The chain joins TRBV15 to TRBJ1-4; TRBD1 matches 7 bases. Germline CDR1 and CDR2: LNHNV and YYDKDF (reference sequence). The V and J ends lost 8 bases and 5 bases, in that order; junction bases with no gene match: 5. This CDR3 is 13 amino acids long. This chain's CDR3 is CATRRGLNEKLFF. The CDR3 coding sequence is TGTGCCACCCGAAGGGGGCTAAATGAAAAACTGTTTTTT.

This clonotype was counted at least ten times. This rearrangement joins TRBV6-4 to TRBJ2-1; TRBD1 aligns across 11 bases. V trimming: 2 bases; J trimming: 6 bases; junction bases outside the gene matches: 0. The CDR3 extends over 14 amino acids. CDR1 and CDR2 (germline): MRHNA, SNTAGT. In nucleotides, the CDR3 is TGTGCCAGCAGTGACGGGACAGGGGGCAATGAGCAGTTCTTC. Its protein product is CASSDGTGGNEQFF.

The J gene is TRBJ1-2, the V gene TRBV15; tentative D call: TRBD1 (5 bases). The CDR3 consists of 16 residues. Germline V gives CDR1 LNHNV, CDR2 YYDKDF (reference sequence). V lost 0 bases, J lost 7 bases, and 18 bases lay in between. CDR3 amino acids: CATSRDMGQVQGGYTF. CDR3 DNA: TGTGCCACCAGCAGAGATATGGGGCAGGTTCAAGGTGGCTACACCTTC.

The genes are TRBV6-1 and TRBJ1-2; tentative D call: TRBD1 (6 bases). This CDR3 spans 13 amino acids. Germline V gives CDR1 MNHNS, CDR2 SASEGT. Trimming pared 7 bases from V and 2 bases from J, leaving 11 bases between. CDR3 protein: CASTIGQNYGYTF. The CDR3 DNA reads TGTGCCAGCACAATAGGACAGAACTATGGCTACACCTTC.

This clonotype came up a few times. The chain has TRBV7-2 and TRBJ2-1, with no clear D. The CDR3 consists of 13 residues. Germline values: CDR1 SGHTA, CDR2 FQGNSA. The V gene lost 1 base and the J gene lost 6 bases, with 7 bases spanning the gap. In DNA form, the CDR3 reads TGTGCCAGCAGCTTAGATCGGGCCAATGAGCAGTTCTTC. Translation gives CASSLDRANEQFF.

This clonotype was recorded only once. The V and J genes are TRBV29-1 and TRBJ1-2, with TRBD1 as a possible D gene (6 bases). Per germline, CDR1 SQVTM and CDR2 ANQGSEA. Trimming pared 8 bases from V and 5 bases from J, leaving 15 bases between. The CDR3 has 12 amino acids. The CDR3 protein is CSTSTGPYGYTF. The CDR3 DNA reads TGCAGCACCAGTACAGGGCCATATGGCTACACCTTC. Using reference TRBV29-1 and TRBJ1-2 for the parts outside the CDR3, the full variable domain is SAVISQKPSRDICQRGTSLTIQCQVDSQVTMMFWYRQQPGQSLTLIATANQGSEATYESGFVIDKFPISRPNLTFSTLTVSNMSPEDSSIYLCSTSTGPYGYTFGSGTRLTVV.

This clonotype was counted at least ten times. This chain joins TRBV12-5 and TRBJ2-7; D uncertain. Looked up from germline, CDR1 is LGHNT and CDR2 is FRNRAP. The CDR3 totals 11 residues. V lost 6 bases and J 4 bases, leaving 7 bases between the germline ends. The CDR3 protein is CASGPLYEQYF. As DNA, the CDR3 is TGTGCTAGTGGCCCCCTTTACGAGCAGTACTTC.

This clonotype was observed many times. This chain joins TRBV6-5 and TRBJ1-2; 7 bases fit TRBD1. Germline V gives CDR1 MNHEY, CDR2 SVGAGI. The V segment lost 2 bases and the J segment 8 bases; nucleotides outside the gene matches: 8. The CDR3 spans 14 residues. Here the CDR3 reads CASSYLSGTEGYTF. In nucleotides, the CDR3 is TGTGCCAGCAGTTACCTCTCCGGGACAGAAGGCTACACCTTC.

Details on this clonotype: A clone one base away is much larger, so this may be a read error. In this CDR3 the conserved last residue, phenylalanine or tryptophan, is missing, so a read error is likely. The chain couples TRBV6-5 to TRBJ1-1; no clear D. There are 13 residues in the CDR3. Between the trimmed V and J ends, which lost 4 bases and 1 base, there was a span of 7 bases. Germline CDR1 is MNHEY and CDR2 is SVGAGI. The CDR3 DNA follows: TGTGCCAGCAGTTTTCACGAGAACACTGAAGCTTTCTCT. It translates to CASSFHENTEAFS.